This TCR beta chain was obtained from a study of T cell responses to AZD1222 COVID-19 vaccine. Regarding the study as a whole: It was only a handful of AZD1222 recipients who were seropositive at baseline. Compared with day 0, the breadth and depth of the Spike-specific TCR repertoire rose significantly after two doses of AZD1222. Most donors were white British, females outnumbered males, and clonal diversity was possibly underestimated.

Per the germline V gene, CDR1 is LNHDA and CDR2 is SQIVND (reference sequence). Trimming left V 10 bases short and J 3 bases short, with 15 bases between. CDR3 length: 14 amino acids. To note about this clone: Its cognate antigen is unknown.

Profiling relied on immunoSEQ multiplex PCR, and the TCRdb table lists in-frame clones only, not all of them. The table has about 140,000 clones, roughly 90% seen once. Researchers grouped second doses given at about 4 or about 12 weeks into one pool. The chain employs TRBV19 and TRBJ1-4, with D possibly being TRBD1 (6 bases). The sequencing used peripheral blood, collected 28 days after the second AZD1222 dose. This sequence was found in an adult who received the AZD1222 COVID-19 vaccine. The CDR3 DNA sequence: TGTGCCACATCTTCAGGGGAATCTAATGAAAAACTGTTTTTT. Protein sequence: CATSSGESNEKLFF. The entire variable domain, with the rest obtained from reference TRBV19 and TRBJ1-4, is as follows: DGGITQSPKYLFRKEGQNVTLSCEQNLNHDAMYWYRQDPGQGLRLIYYSQIVNDFQKGDIAEGYSVSREKKESFPLTVTSAQKNPTAFYLCATSSGESNEKLFFGSGTQLSVL.